This TCR beta chain stems from a study of cytomegalovirus exposure and HLA in healthy donors. Researchers ran the PCR with 60 Vbeta and 13 Jbeta primers. The method was immunoSEQ multiplex PCR; TCRdb's version includes in-frame clones alone and lacks a portion of them. The repertoire holds 80,000 to 95,000 clones, around 79% seen once, with roughly 15% in the top ten. The CDR3 is made up of 17 amino acids. Trimming stripped 3 bases from V and 0 bases from J, with 17 bases between. The germline V gene encodes CDR1 MNHEY and CDR2 SMNVEV (reference sequence). This clonotype was obtained from a middle-aged woman in good health and CMV-seropositive. The source material was PBMCs. The chain links TRBV27 to TRBJ1-1; D is undetermined. Written as DNA, the CDR3 is TGTGCCAGCAGTTTCCGCCCCCCAGGCTCGATGAACACTGAAGCTTTCTTT. This translates into CASSFRPPGSMNTEAFF.